These 32 T cell receptor beta chains came from one sample sequenced in a study of monozygotic twins with inflammatory bowel disease. Reanalyzing the 5' RACE reads, TCRdb keeps one entry per CDR3 protein, without DNA. Its listing shows approximately 120,000 distinct CDR3 sequences. The sample comprised blood. The receptors derive from a human donor with ulcerative colitis or Crohn's disease, or a healthy co-twin of an affected twin (not recorded which).

This chain joins TRBV29-1 and TRBJ2-7; TCRdb's D call of TRBD2 is untestable without DNA. Germline CDR1 SQVTM, CDR2 ANQGSEA. The CDR3 totals 12 residues. The CDR3 sequence: CSVGGGGYEQYF.

The CDR3 reads CASSATGGAYEQYF. V is TRBV7-2 and J is TRBJ2-7; lacking DNA, the TRBD2 call made by TCRdb goes unchecked. The CDR3 totals 14 residues. Looked up from germline, CDR1 is SGHTA and CDR2 is FQGNSA.

The rearrangement uses TRBV20-1 and TRBJ2-1; TCRdb names TRBD2, which stays unverified in the absence of DNA. The CDR3 consists of 11 residues. From germline, CDR1 is DFQATT and CDR2 SNEGSKA (reference sequence). CDR3 loop: CSARVREEQFF.

The chain recombines TRBV7-2 with TRBJ1-1; checking the TCRdb D call of TRBD1 is not possible without DNA. This CDR3 has 12 residues. CDR1 and CDR2 from the germline V gene are SGHTA and FQGNSA. CDR3 residues: CASSPETEEAFF.

This chain joins TRBV7-9 and TRBJ2-3; without DNA, the TCRdb call of TRBD2 cannot be checked. CDR3 length equals 16 residues. Germline V gene sequence: CDR1 SEHNR, CDR2 FQNEAQ (reference sequence). Here the CDR3 reads CASSPRTLSGTDTQYF.

The chain has TRBV5-1 and TRBJ2-7; as DNA is missing, the TRBD1 call by TCRdb cannot be tested. The CDR3 consists of 14 residues. CDR1 and CDR2 from the germline V gene are SGHRS and YFSETQ. This chain's CDR3 is CASSTGAENYEQYF.

This sequence joins TRBV5-1 and TRBJ2-3; TCRdb outputs TRBD2, but without DNA this stays unchecked. The CDR3 loop spans 15 amino acids. Germline CDR1 and CDR2: SGHRS and YFSETQ. CDR3 protein: CASSFGTSGTDTQYF.

The genes are TRBV5-6 and TRBJ2-1; checking the TCRdb D call of TRBD2 is not possible without DNA. CDR1 is SGHDT, CDR2 YYEEEE, per germline. CDR3 length: 15 amino acids. CDR3 sequence reads: CASSLGTSSYNEQFF.

CDR3 residues: CASSQDRSPGYNEQFF. The rearrangement links TRBV4-3 to TRBJ2-1. The germline V gene has CDR1 LGHNA and CDR2 YSLEER. The CDR3 loop spans 16 amino acids.

The chain's CDR3 is CASSQDRRQAFF. J is TRBJ1-1 and V is TRBV3-1. The germline V gene has CDR1 LGHDT and CDR2 YNNKEL (reference sequence). The CDR3 sequence is 12 residues long.

The rearrangement joins TRBV20-1 to TRBJ2-1; TCRdb selects TRBD2, and the lack of DNA leaves this call unchecked. The CDR3 is 15 residues long. Germline assignment: CDR1 DFQATT and CDR2 SNEGSKA (reference sequence). This CDR3 is CSAMLAGGPRNEQFF.

CDR3 in amino acids: CASSQDPGQGAKF. The rearrangement links TRBV3-1 to TRBJ1-1; as DNA is missing, the TRBD1 call by TCRdb cannot be tested. CDR3 size: 13 residues. Germline V gene data show CDR1 as LGHDT and CDR2 as YNNKEL (reference sequence).

The V call is TRBV9, the J call TRBJ2-3. The CDR3 is made up of 13 amino acids. Germline V gene lookup returns CDR1 SGDLS and CDR2 YYNGEE. The CDR3 spells CASSPDGTDTQYF.

V usage is TRBV6-6 and J usage is TRBJ1-5; the D call from TCRdb, TRBD1, cannot be confirmed without DNA. Germline CDR1 and CDR2: MNHNY and SVGAGI (reference sequence). This CDR3 spans 14 amino acids. The CDR3 reads CASSYRDRGQPQHF.

The V and J genes are TRBV6-5 and TRBJ2-7. CDR3 size: 13 residues. Per the germline V gene, CDR1 is MNHEY and CDR2 is SVGAGI. This CDR3 reads CASSFDVSYEQYF.

The rearrangement uses TRBV5-5 and TRBJ2-1; TCRdb's D call, TRBD2, is unchecked because there is no DNA. CDR1 SGHKS and CDR2 YYEKEE come from the germline V gene (reference sequence). CDR3 size: 14 residues. The CDR3 loop is CASPGTSSYNEQFF.

The chain employs TRBV29-1 and TRBJ2-3; the D call from TCRdb, TRBD2, cannot be confirmed without DNA. Germline V gene lookup returns CDR1 SQVTM and CDR2 ANQGSEA. The CDR3 loop spans 13 amino acids. The CDR3 spells CSVGRGIGDTQYF.

The chain is built from TRBV5-1 and TRBJ2-5. Per germline, CDR1 SGHRS and CDR2 YFSETQ. The CDR3 sequence is 13 residues long. The CDR3 protein is CASSGPNQETQYF.

This sequence joins TRBV20-1 and TRBJ2-3; TCRdb indicates TRBD2, and absent DNA this call remains unverified. This CDR3 has 13 amino acids. Germline CDR1 reads DFQATT; CDR2 reads SNEGSKA (reference sequence). CDR3 sequence: CSPEWREGDTQYF.

The V and J genes are TRBV5-6 and TRBJ1-1; TCRdb designates TRBD1, a call that cannot be tested without DNA. This CDR3 has 15 amino acids. The germline V gene encodes CDR1 SGHDT and CDR2 YYEEEE. This CDR3 is CASSLPGLMNTEAFF.

The rearrangement joins TRBV7-2 to TRBJ1-4. This CDR3 has 15 residues. The germline V gene encodes CDR1 SGHTA and CDR2 FQGNSA. Here the CDR3 reads CASSLKRATNEKLFF.

This sequence joins TRBV20-1 and TRBJ2-1; checking the TCRdb D call of TRBD1 is not possible without DNA. Germline V lookup: CDR1 DFQATT, CDR2 SNEGSKA (reference sequence). This CDR3 contains 12 residues. CDR3 residues: CSARTPRNEQFF.

The gene calls are TRBV15 and TRBJ2-1. The germline CDR1 and CDR2 sequences are LNHNV and YYDKDF (reference sequence). The CDR3 length is 14 residues. The CDR3 sequence is CATSRVREYNERFF.

The chain employs TRBV7-9 and TRBJ1-1; without DNA, the TCRdb call of TRBD1 cannot be checked. Germline V gene sequence: CDR1 SEHNR, CDR2 FQNEAQ (reference sequence). The CDR3 extends over 12 amino acids. The CDR3 sequence: CASQGLNTEAFF.

The V and J genes are TRBV29-1 and TRBJ1-5. This CDR3 is 13 amino acids long. Germline CDR1 is SQVTM and CDR2 is ANQGSEA. The CDR3 sequence: CSVKEDDSQPQHF. Combining the CDR3 with reference TRBV29-1 and TRBJ1-5 gives the whole variable domain SAVISQKPSRDICQRGTSLTIQCQVDSQVTMMFWYRQQPGQSLTLIATANQGSEATYESGFVIDKFPISRPNLTFSTLTVSNMSPEDSSIYLCSVKEDDSQPQHFGDGTRLSIL.

The chain carries TRBV12-2 and TRBJ1-1; TCRdb names TRBD1, which stays unverified in the absence of DNA. TRBV12-2 counts as a pseudogene. This CDR3 spans 16 amino acids. The CDR3 sequence is CASRLARRGRVAEAFF.

The J gene is TRBJ1-5, the V gene TRBV2. This CDR3 region has 14 residues. Germline V CDR1 and CDR2: SNHLY, FYNNEI. CDR3 region: CASSVTYSNQPQHF.

The chain links TRBV6-2 or TRBV6-3 to TRBJ2-1. Germline V gene data show CDR1 as MNHEY and CDR2 as SVGEGT. This CDR3 comprises 12 residues. CDR3: CASSQAYNEQFF.

The chain recombines TRBV5-4 with TRBJ2-1. CDR3 length equals 13 residues. Looked up from germline, CDR1 is SGHNT and CDR2 is YYREEE (reference sequence). The CDR3 loop is CASSLDVQSEQFF.

CDR3 loop: CASSPSSYNSPLHF. This chain links TRBV7-2 with TRBJ1-6. Germline values: CDR1 SGHTA, CDR2 FQGNSA. The CDR3 totals 14 residues.

The V gene is TRBV5-1, the J gene TRBJ2-2. CDR1 is SGHRS, CDR2 YFSETQ, per germline. CDR3 length equals 15 residues. The CDR3 sequence is CASSLEHPDTGELFF.

The chain links TRBV18 to TRBJ1-5; TCRdb names TRBD1, which stays unverified in the absence of DNA. In germline, CDR1 is KGHSH, CDR2 LQKENI. This CDR3 has 15 amino acids. CDR3 region: CASSPPEGPGQPQHF.